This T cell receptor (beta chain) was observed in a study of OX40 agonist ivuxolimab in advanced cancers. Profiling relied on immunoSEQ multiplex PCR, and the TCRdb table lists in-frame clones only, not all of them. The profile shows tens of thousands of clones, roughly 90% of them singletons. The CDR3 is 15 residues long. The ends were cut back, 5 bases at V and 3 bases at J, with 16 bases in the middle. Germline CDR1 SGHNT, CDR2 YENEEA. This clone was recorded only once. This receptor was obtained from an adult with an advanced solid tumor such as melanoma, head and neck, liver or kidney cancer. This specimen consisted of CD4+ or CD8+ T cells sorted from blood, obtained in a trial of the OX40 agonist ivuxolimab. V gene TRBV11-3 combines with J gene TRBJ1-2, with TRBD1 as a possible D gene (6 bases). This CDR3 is CASSLRGGQDYGYTF. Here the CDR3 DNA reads TGTGCCAGCAGCCTAAGGGGGGGGCAGGACTATGGCTACACCTTC.